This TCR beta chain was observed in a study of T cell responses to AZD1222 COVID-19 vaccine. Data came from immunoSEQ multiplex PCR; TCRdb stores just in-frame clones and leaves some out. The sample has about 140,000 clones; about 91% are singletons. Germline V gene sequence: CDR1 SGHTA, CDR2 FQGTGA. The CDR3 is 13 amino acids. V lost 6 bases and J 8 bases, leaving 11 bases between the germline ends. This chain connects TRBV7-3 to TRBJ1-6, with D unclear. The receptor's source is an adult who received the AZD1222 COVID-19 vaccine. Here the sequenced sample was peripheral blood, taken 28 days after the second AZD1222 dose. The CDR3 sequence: CASSQGGDSPLHF. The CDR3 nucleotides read TGTGCCAGCAGTCAAGGCGGGGATTCACCCCTCCACTTT.